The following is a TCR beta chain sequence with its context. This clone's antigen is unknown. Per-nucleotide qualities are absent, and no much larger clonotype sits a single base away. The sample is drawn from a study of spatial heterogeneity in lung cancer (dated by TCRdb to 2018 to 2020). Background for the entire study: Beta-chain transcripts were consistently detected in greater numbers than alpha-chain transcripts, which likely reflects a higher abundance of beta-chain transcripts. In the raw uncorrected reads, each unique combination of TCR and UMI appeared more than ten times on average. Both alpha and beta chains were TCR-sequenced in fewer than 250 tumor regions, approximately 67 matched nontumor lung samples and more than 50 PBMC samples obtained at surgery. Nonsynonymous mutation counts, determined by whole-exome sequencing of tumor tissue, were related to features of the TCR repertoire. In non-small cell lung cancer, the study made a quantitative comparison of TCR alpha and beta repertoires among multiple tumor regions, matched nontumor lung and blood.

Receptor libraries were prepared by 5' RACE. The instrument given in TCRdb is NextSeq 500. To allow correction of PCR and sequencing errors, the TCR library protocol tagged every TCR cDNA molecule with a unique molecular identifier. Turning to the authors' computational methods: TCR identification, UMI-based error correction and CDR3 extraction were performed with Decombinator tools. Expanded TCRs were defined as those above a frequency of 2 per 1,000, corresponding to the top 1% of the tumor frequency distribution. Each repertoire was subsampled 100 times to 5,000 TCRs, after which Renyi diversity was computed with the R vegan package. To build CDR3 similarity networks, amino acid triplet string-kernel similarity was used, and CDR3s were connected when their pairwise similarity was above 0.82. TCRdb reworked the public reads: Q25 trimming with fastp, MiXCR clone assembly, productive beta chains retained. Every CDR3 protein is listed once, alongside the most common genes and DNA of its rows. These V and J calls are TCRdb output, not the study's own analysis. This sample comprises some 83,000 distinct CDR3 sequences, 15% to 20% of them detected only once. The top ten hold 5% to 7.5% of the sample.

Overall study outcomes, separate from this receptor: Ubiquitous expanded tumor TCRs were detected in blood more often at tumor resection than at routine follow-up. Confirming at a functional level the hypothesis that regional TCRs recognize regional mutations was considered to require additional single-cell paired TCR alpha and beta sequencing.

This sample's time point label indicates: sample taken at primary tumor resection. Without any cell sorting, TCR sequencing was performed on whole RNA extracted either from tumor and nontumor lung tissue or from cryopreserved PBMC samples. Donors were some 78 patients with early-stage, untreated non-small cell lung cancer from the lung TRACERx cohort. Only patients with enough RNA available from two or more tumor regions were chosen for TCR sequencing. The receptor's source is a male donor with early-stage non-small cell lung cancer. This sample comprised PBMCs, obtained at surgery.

At the DNA level, the sequence is TGCGCCAGCAGCCAAGATCGGGGGTTGAACAATGAGCAGTTCTTC. Its protein reads: CASSQDRGLNNEQFF. The chain uses TRBV4-3 and TRBJ2-1; TRBD2 is a possible D gene, resting on 6 matching bases. The germline V gene supplies CDR1 LGHNA and CDR2 YSLEER. V is reduced by 0 bases and J by 5 bases, leaving a spacing of 11 bases between them. The CDR3 runs 15 amino acids, cysteine and phenylalanine included. The CDR3 DNA has 45 bases and is translated from base 1.